Shown below are 20 T cell receptor beta chains from a single sample sequenced in a study of cytomegalovirus exposure and HLA in healthy donors. In the PCR, 60 Vbeta and 13 Jbeta primers were used. Produced via immunoSEQ multiplex PCR; TCRdb's table is partial and in-frame only. Among some 150,000 clones listed, over 75% were seen once. Sequenced material: PBMCs. These receptors were collected from a woman aged 25 to 39 in good health and CMV-seronegative.

For this clone: Other DNA sequences in the sample encode the same CDR3. This chain connects TRBV11-2 to TRBJ2-7; 12 nucleotides match TRBD2. In germline, CDR1 is SGHAT, CDR2 FQNNGV. With V trimmed by 3 bases and J by 2 bases, 2 bases remained unmatched. This CDR3 is built from 15 residues. The CDR3 sequence: CASSLASGGAYEQYF. The CDR3 DNA reads as TGTGCCAGCAGCTTGGCTAGCGGGGGGGCCTACGAGCAGTACTTC.

This sequence joins TRBV4-3 and TRBJ1-6, with 7 bases fitting TRBD1. The CDR3 runs 17 residues. Trimming at V came to 1 base and at J to 4 bases, leaving 7 bases not matched to a gene. Germline assignment: CDR1 LGHNA and CDR2 YSLEER. CDR3 nucleotide sequence: TGCGCCAGCAGCCAAGCCCCGGGACAGACATATAATTCACCCCTCCACTTT. Its translation: CASSQAPGQTYNSPLHF.

V and J are TRBV7-2 and TRBJ1-5; D unclear. The CDR3 loop spans 15 amino acids. Germline V CDR1 and CDR2: SGHTA, FQGNSA. V lost 5 bases to trimming and J lost 4 bases, with 15 bases between them. CDR3: CASSLGRQMNQPQHF. CDR3 sequence (DNA): TGTGCCAGCAGCCTCGGGAGGCAGATGAATCAGCCCCAGCATTTT. The variable domain in full, completed from reference TRBV7-2 and TRBJ1-5, reads GAGVSQSPSNKVTEKGKDVELRCDPISGHTALYWYRQSLGQGLEFLIYFQGNSAPDKSGLPSDRFSAERTGGSVSTLTIQRTQQEDSAVYLCASSLGRQMNQPQHFGDGTRLSIL.

The rearrangement joins TRBV15 to TRBJ1-2, with D possibly matching TRBD1 (5 bases). The CDR3 extends over 14 amino acids. Trimming removed 2 bases from V and 5 bases from J, with 12 bases in between. The germline V gene has CDR1 LNHNV and CDR2 YYDKDF (reference sequence). CDR3 nucleotide sequence: TGTGCCACCAGCAGACCCGGGACTGGGTATGGCTACACCTTC. This sequence encodes CATSRPGTGYGYTF.

The genes are TRBV6-5 and TRBJ2-7; TRBD1 matches at 8 bases. Germline lookup yields CDR1 MNHEY and CDR2 SVGAGI. V shed 6 bases and J 5 bases; nucleotides not matched to a gene: 9. The CDR3 covers 14 residues. The DNA of the CDR3 is TGTGCCAGCAGGGCTAGGACAGGGCGGAACGAGCAGTACTTC. Translation: CASRARTGRNEQYF.

The chain uses TRBV12-5 and TRBJ2-3; 8 bases line up with TRBD2. From germline, CDR1 is LGHNT and CDR2 FRNRAP. The CDR3 consists of 14 residues. Unmatched junction bases numbered 6, after V lost 7 bases and J lost 3 bases. The CDR3, as DNA: TGTGCTAGTGCGGCGGGGGGCAAAACAGATACGCAGTATTTT. Protein: CASAAGGKTDTQYF.

V gene TRBV5-4 combines with J gene TRBJ1-3; no reliable D call. Germline CDR1 is SGHNT and CDR2 is YYREEE (reference sequence). Trimming took off 1 base at V and 4 bases at J, with 9 bases between the two ends. This CDR3 has 14 amino acids. The CDR3 sequence: CASSLSLSGNTIYF. CDR3 bases: TGTGCCAGCAGCTTGTCCCTTTCCGGAAACACCATATATTTT.

V usage is TRBV4-1 and J usage is TRBJ2-1; 8 nucleotides match TRBD1. CDR1 and CDR2 (germline): MGHRA, YSYEKL. The CDR3 runs 12 residues. The V segment lost 5 bases and the J segment 9 bases; nucleotides outside the gene matches: 3. The CDR3 loop reads CASSKTGGEQFF. The CDR3 DNA is TGCGCCAGCAGCAAAACAGGGGGTGAGCAGTTCTTC.

The V gene is TRBV6-5, the J gene TRBJ1-1; 9 nucleotides agree with TRBD1. J gave up 3 bases and V 4 bases, and 6 bases lay outside the gene matches. The CDR3 sequence is 15 residues long. Germline CDR1 and CDR2: MNHEY and SVGAGI. DNA for the CDR3: TGTGCCAGCAGTTCCAGGGACAGGGTCGACACTGAAGCTTTCTTT. This translates into CASSSRDRVDTEAFF.

In regard to this clone: The same CDR3 can be traced to other DNA sequences in this sample. This chain uses TRBV9 with TRBJ2-3, with 9 bases identical to TRBD1. Germline CDR1 is SGDLS and CDR2 is YYNGEE. The CDR3 has 13 amino acids. J lost 10 bases, V lost 2 bases, and 5 bases had no gene match. CDR3 coding DNA: TGTGCCAGCAGCGTTAACAGGGGGCAGGCGCAGTATTTT. Protein: CASSVNRGQAQYF. Looking up the rest from reference TRBV9 and TRBJ2-3 gives the full variable domain: DSGVTQTPKHLITATGQRVTLRCSPRSGDLSVYWYQQSLDQGLQFLIQYYNGEERAKGNILERFSAQQFPDLHSELNLSSLELGDSALYFCASSVNRGQAQYFGPGTRLTVL.

There are a few counts of this clone. The chain recombines TRBV29-1 with TRBJ1-1; no reliable D call. Looked up from germline, CDR1 is SQVTM and CDR2 is ANQGSEA. V lost 4 bases and J 2 bases, leaving 8 bases between the germline ends. The CDR3 consists of 12 residues. The CDR3 sequence: CSVAFQNTEAFF. The CDR3 bases are TGCAGCGTTGCATTTCAAAACACTGAAGCTTTCTTT.

CDR3 amino acids: CASRRLAGGWDEQFF. The DNA for the CDR3 is TGTGCCAGTAGGCGACTAGCGGGGGGCTGGGATGAGCAGTTCTTC. The chain employs TRBV19 and TRBJ2-1; TRBD2 matches 13 bases. The trim removed 6 bases at V and 8 bases at J, leaving 7 bases unmatched. CDR3 length: 15 residues. Germline CDR1 is LNHDA and CDR2 is SQIVND (reference sequence).

This chain connects TRBV5-4 to TRBJ2-7; 8 nucleotides match TRBD1. The CDR3 loop spans 14 amino acids. CDR1 and CDR2 from the germline V gene are SGHNT and YYREEE (reference sequence). J gave up 4 bases and V 0 bases, and 3 bases lay outside the gene matches. In nucleotides, the CDR3 is TGTGCCAGCAGCTTGGTACAGGGGGGATACGAGCAGTACTTC. Encoded protein: CASSLVQGGYEQYF. The complete variable domain, with remaining parts taken from reference TRBV5-4 and TRBJ2-7, reads ETGVTQSPTHLIKTRGQQVTLRCSSQSGHNTVSWYQQALGQGPQFIFQYYREEENGRGNFPPRFSGLQFPNYSSELNVNALELDDSALYLCASSLVQGGYEQYFGPGTRLTVT.

The J gene is TRBJ2-3, the V gene TRBV5-6, with 7 nucleotides matching TRBD1. V lost 4 bases and J lost 2; bases outside the gene matches: 7. The CDR3 extends over 15 amino acids. The germline V gene has CDR1 SGHDT and CDR2 YYEEEE. The CDR3 loop is CASSPYRGHTDTQYF. The CDR3 nucleotides are TGTGCCAGCAGCCCATACAGGGGCCACACAGATACGCAGTATTTT.

The CDR3 sequence: CASSPHELSRNEQFF. For the CDR3, the DNA is TGTGCCAGCAGCCCGCACGAACTCTCGAGGAATGAGCAGTTCTTC. The V gene is TRBV9, the J gene TRBJ2-1; D remains unclear. Germline CDR1 SGDLS, CDR2 YYNGEE. CDR3 length: 15 residues. Deletions cut 4 bases from V and 7 bases from J, with 18 bases between.

V usage is TRBV4-1 and J usage is TRBJ2-5; 7 bases are a match to TRBD1. V shed 2 bases and J 5 bases; nucleotides not matched to a gene: 8. CDR1 and CDR2 from the germline V gene are MGHRA and YSYEKL. The CDR3 runs 15 residues. The CDR3 spells CASSQLSTGVETQYF. In DNA form, the CDR3 reads TGCGCCAGCAGCCAACTCTCTACAGGGGTGGAGACCCAGTACTTC.

The chain combines TRBV27 with TRBJ1-1; D is undetermined. V lost 5 bases to trimming and J lost 2 bases, with 18 bases between them. Germline CDR1 is MNHEY and CDR2 is SMNVEV (reference sequence). This CDR3 is 16 amino acids long. CDR3 coding DNA: TGTGCCAGCAGTATCCGAGCCGTTGCCCTTAACACTGAAGCTTTCTTT. Its translation: CASSIRAVALNTEAFF.

This CDR3 reads CASSGVSFHNEQFF. CDR3 sequence (DNA): TGTGCCAGTAGCGGGGTGTCGTTCCACAATGAGCAGTTCTTC. The chain uses TRBV19 and TRBJ2-1; tentative D call: TRBD2 (5 bases). V lost 6 bases and J 5 bases, leaving 14 bases between the germline ends. This CDR3 comprises 14 residues. The germline gives CDR1 LNHDA, CDR2 SQIVND (reference sequence).

In this sample, this clone turned up a few times. The rearrangement links TRBV5-1 to TRBJ1-2, with D unresolved. V was clipped by 4 bases and J by 3 bases, with 13 bases between them. The V gene's germline CDR1 is SGHRS and CDR2 YFSETQ. The CDR3 totals 14 residues. This chain's CDR3 is CASSLDSGDYGYTF. Here the CDR3 DNA reads TGCGCCAGCAGCCTAGATTCCGGGGACTATGGCTACACCTTC.

The chain employs TRBV11-3 and TRBJ2-5; D unresolved. The V gene lost 6 bases and the J gene lost 0 bases, with 8 bases spanning the gap. The CDR3 totals 13 residues. Germline CDR1 reads SGHNT; CDR2 reads YENEEA. The CDR3 DNA sequence: TGTGCCAGCAGTTCTGACTACCAAGAGACCCAGTACTTC. Translation: CASSSDYQETQYF.